These 20 T cell receptor beta chains came from one sample sequenced in a study of T cells in Graves' hyperthyroidism and ophthalmopathy. RNA transcripts served as the template for amplifying TCR beta CDR3 regions. The HTBI primer set was used in a first-round RT-PCR of the TCR CDR3. MiXCR, run by TCRdb on the multiplex PCR reads, gives a single entry per CDR3 protein. The repertoire has 300,000 to 350,000 distinct CDR3 sequences, 21% of them found once; the top ten carry 50%. The sample comprised blood. The source is a woman aged 45-59 years with Graves' hyperthyroidism.

V and J are TRBV12-3 or TRBV12-4 and TRBJ2-1; TRBD1 matches at 7 bases. The trim removed 3 bases at V and 15 bases at J, leaving 8 bases unmatched. The CDR3 runs 12 residues. CDR3 DNA sequence: TGTGCCAGCAGTTTGGTGAGGGACAGTCCGTTCTTC. This codes for CASSLVRDSPFF.

This sequence joins TRBV12-3 or TRBV12-4 and TRBJ2-2; 8 nucleotides line up with TRBD2. The CDR3 is 16 amino acids. The trim removed 3 bases at V and 4 bases at J, leaving 7 bases unmatched. This CDR3 is CASSLLAGGGTGELFF. The CDR3 coding sequence is TGTGCCAGCAGTTTGTTGGCGGGAGGCGGCACCGGGGAGCTGTTTTTT.

Many counts were recorded for this clonotype. The J gene is TRBJ2-2, the V gene TRBV3-1, with TRBD2 matching over 11 bases. V was clipped by 1 base and J by 10 bases; unmatched bases: 8. This CDR3 has 16 amino acids. Germline V lookup: CDR1 LGHDT, CDR2 YNNKEL (reference sequence). CDR3 protein: CASSQGASGGLMELFF. The CDR3 region has the DNA TGTGCCAGCAGCCAAGGAGCTAGCGGGGGGCTCATGGAGCTGTTTTTT.

The rearrangement uses TRBV7-9 and TRBJ1-1, with a tentative D call TRBD1 (6 bases). Germline CDR1 SEHNR, CDR2 FQNEAQ (reference sequence). The V end lost 1 base, the J end lost 11 bases, and 20 bases lay between the germline ends. This CDR3 is 15 amino acids long. The CDR3 DNA reads TGTGCCAGCAGCTTAGTTTTGGGGGCAGACTTCTCGGCTTTCTTT. Amino acid sequence: CASSLVLGADFSAFF.

The chain couples TRBV11-2 to TRBJ1-2; tentatively, D is TRBD1 (5 bases). The CDR3 extends over 15 amino acids. Trimming pared 2 bases from V and 2 bases from J, leaving 12 bases between. Germline CDR1 SGHAT, CDR2 FQNNGV. CDR3 in amino acids: CASSLSAQENYGYTF. The CDR3 DNA sequence: TGTGCCAGCAGCTTAAGCGCACAGGAGAACTATGGCTACACCTTC.

This clonotype came up many times. The chain carries TRBV18 and TRBJ1-2; D unresolved. The CDR3 length is 12 residues. Germline V gene data show CDR1 as KGHSH and CDR2 as LQKENI. Trimming took 8 bases from V and 4 from J, leaving 11 bases between them. CDR3 DNA sequence: TGTGCCAGCCGAGACCAGGTCTATGGCTACACCTTC. It specifies CASRDQVYGYTF.

Comment on this clonotype: A single base separates this from a much larger clone, so it may be a read error. V usage is TRBV20-1 and J usage is TRBJ2-1; a possible D gene is TRBD2 (6 bases). This CDR3 is built from 16 residues. CDR1 and CDR2 (germline): DFQATT, SNEGSKA (reference sequence). The CDR3 DNA is TGCAGTGTCTCCGGGAGTCTTAAGGGGTCTACAAATGGGCAGTTCTTC. Its translation is CSVSGSLKGSTNGQFF.

The J gene is TRBJ2-3, the V gene TRBV2; possible D gene TRBD1, 8 bases. The CDR3 contains 14 residues. Germline-derived CDR1 and CDR2 are SNHLY and FYNNEI. With 6 bases removed from V and 3 bases from J, the gap between germline ends came to 13 bases. CDR3 nucleotide sequence: TGTGCCAGCAGACAACAGGGGGGGACAGATACGCAGTATTTT. Amino acid sequence: CASRQQGGTDTQYF.

The chain uses TRBV20-1 and TRBJ2-1; D could derive from TRBD1 or TRBD2 (7 bases each). Germline assignment: CDR1 DFQATT and CDR2 SNEGSKA (reference sequence). This CDR3 spans 14 amino acids. The ends were cut back, 5 bases at V and 2 bases at J, with 13 bases in the middle. CDR3 DNA: TGCAGTGCTGGGGGGGGGACAGCCTACAATGAGCAGTTCTTC. Translated: CSAGGGTAYNEQFF.

In this sample, this clonotype turned up many times. The J gene is TRBJ2-5, the V gene TRBV18; weak D call: TRBD1 (6 bases). The CDR3 is 15 amino acids. Trimming shortened V by 2 bases and J by 2 bases, and 12 bases separated the two germline ends. Germline V gene data show CDR1 as KGHSH and CDR2 as LQKENI. In nucleotides, the CDR3 is TGTGCCAGCTCACCAATGCAGGGGCAACAAGAGACCCAGTACTTC. Encoded protein: CASSPMQGQQETQYF.

This clonotype was detected ten times or more. CDR3 coding DNA: TGTGCCAGCAGTTTAAATCAGGGGGCCCCTCAGCCCCAGCATTTT. It translates to CASSLNQGAPQPQHF. The genes are TRBV28 and TRBJ1-5; TRBD1 aligns across 8 bases. The CDR3 sequence is 15 residues long. The J segment lost 6 bases and the V segment lost 2 bases, leaving 6 bases of the junction unmatched. The germline V gene has CDR1 MDHEN and CDR2 SYDVKM.

This clonotype showed up many times. J is TRBJ1-4 and V is TRBV27; 9 nucleotides align to TRBD1. Germline values: CDR1 MNHEY, CDR2 SMNVEV (reference sequence). V dropped 6 bases and J dropped 5; count of bases not matched to a gene: 4. The CDR3 length is 14 residues. Here the CDR3 DNA reads TGTGCCAGCAGCCCACAGGGGGCGAATGAAAAACTGTTTTTT. This encodes CASSPQGANEKLFF.

This clonotype was observed many times. This rearrangement joins TRBV7-2 to TRBJ1-4, with a tentative D call TRBD1 (6 bases). The CDR3 has 14 residues. The V end lost 6 bases, the J end lost 3 bases, and 11 bases lay between the germline ends. Germline V lookup: CDR1 SGHTA, CDR2 FQGNSA. The CDR3 is CASSAQGPNEKLFF. In DNA form, the CDR3 reads TGTGCCAGCAGTGCACAGGGACCTAATGAAAAACTGTTTTTT.

The sample holds many counts of this clonotype. The rearrangement joins TRBV20-1 to TRBJ2-7; tentatively, D is TRBD2 (6 bases). From germline, CDR1 is DFQATT and CDR2 SNEGSKA (reference sequence). This CDR3 contains 15 residues. V shed 5 bases and J shed 4 bases, with 21 bases lying between them. As DNA, the CDR3 is TGCAGTGCTGGCCCCGCGGGGAGTCTGGGGTACGAGCAGTACTTC. Translating it yields CSAGPAGSLGYEQYF.

This chain connects TRBV4-1 to TRBJ1-2; TRBD1 is a possible D gene (6 bases). Trimming removed 1 base from V and 5 bases from J, with 11 bases in between. The CDR3 loop spans 14 amino acids. The germline V gene encodes CDR1 MGHRA and CDR2 YSYEKL. For the CDR3, the DNA is TGCGCCAGCAGCCAAGCCGGACAGACTTATGGCTACACCTTC. It codes for CASSQAGQTYGYTF.

This clonotype was detected many times. The CDR3 sequence: CASSPNRWANNQPQHF. The CDR3, as DNA: TGTGCCAGCAGCCCCAATCGTTGGGCAAACAATCAGCCCCAGCATTTT. The rearrangement joins TRBV28 to TRBJ1-5; D gene unclear. There are 16 residues in the CDR3. Deletions cut 6 bases from V and 3 bases from J, with 18 bases between. Looked up from germline, CDR1 is MDHEN and CDR2 is SYDVKM.

In its sample, this clonotype was seen many times. The gene calls are TRBV10-3 and TRBJ2-7; 10 positions match TRBD2. Germline V gene sequence: CDR1 ENHRY, CDR2 SYGVKD. The length of the CDR3 is 16 residues. V shed 8 bases, J shed 7 bases, and the junction held 17 bases outside the gene matches. The CDR3 DNA reads TGTGCCATCGGACACACCTTAGCGGGAGGCAAGAGGGAGCAGTACTTC. Amino acid sequence: CAIGHTLAGGKREQYF.

The chain recombines TRBV19 with TRBJ2-5; TRBD1 is a possible D gene (6 bases). The CDR3 sequence is 15 residues long. Looked up from germline, CDR1 is LNHDA and CDR2 is SQIVND (reference sequence). With 3 bases removed from V and 4 bases from J, the gap between germline ends came to 15 bases. CDR3 protein: CASSMRQVSGETQYF. The CDR3 DNA is TGTGCCAGTAGTATGAGACAGGTTTCGGGAGAGACCCAGTACTTC.

The rearrangement uses TRBV20-1 and TRBJ2-7; D gene ambiguous. Trimming cost V 8 bases and J 0 bases, with 14 bases left between them. CDR1 is DFQATT and CDR2 is SNEGSKA in the germline V gene (reference sequence). The CDR3 runs 13 residues. CDR3 loop: CSSVGWRSYEQYF. CDR3 bases: TGCAGTTCGGTGGGGTGGCGCTCCTACGAGCAGTACTTC.

This clonotype has at least ten counts. The V call is TRBV7-2, the J call TRBJ1-2; D is uncertain. Between the trimmed V and J ends, which lost 6 bases and 8 bases, there was a span of 19 bases. Germline V gene sequence: CDR1 SGHTA, CDR2 FQGNSA. The CDR3 extends over 14 amino acids. DNA for the CDR3: TGTGCCAGCAGTTCTGACAAGGTCTCGAGGGGCTACACCTTC. This translates into CASSSDKVSRGYTF.